This T cell receptor (beta chain) was identified in a study of blood T cell repertoires in COVID-19. On the study more broadly: There were acute and convalescent COVID-19 samples, and they came from the United States, Italy and Spain. Nucleic acid was either cDNA or gDNA, and it came from T cells, B-cell-depleted T cells, or PBMCs.

Germline trimming cut 6 bases from V and 6 bases from J; bases unmatched to any gene: 10. Per germline, CDR1 LGHDT and CDR2 YNNKEL (reference sequence). The CDR3 loop spans 14 amino acids. As processed by the authors: It was from reference gene primer amplification that nucleated cell counts were estimated. TCRdb keeps only in-frame clones here, not all; method: immunoSEQ multiplex PCR. The V and J calls and clone size come from that table; D and trimming were worked out from the DNA. The data show 150,000 to 200,000 clones, with around nine tenths seen just once and over 15% held by the top ten. The sample taken for sequencing was peripheral blood. This sequence originates from a man aged 60 to 69 with active or convalescent COVID-19. The chain uses TRBV3-1 (or the pseudogene TRBV3-2) and TRBJ1-2, with TRBD1 identical over 7 bases. The CDR3 spells CASRSRQGDDGYTF. The DNA of the CDR3 is TGTGCCAGCAGATCCCGACAGGGAGACGATGGCTACACCTTC.